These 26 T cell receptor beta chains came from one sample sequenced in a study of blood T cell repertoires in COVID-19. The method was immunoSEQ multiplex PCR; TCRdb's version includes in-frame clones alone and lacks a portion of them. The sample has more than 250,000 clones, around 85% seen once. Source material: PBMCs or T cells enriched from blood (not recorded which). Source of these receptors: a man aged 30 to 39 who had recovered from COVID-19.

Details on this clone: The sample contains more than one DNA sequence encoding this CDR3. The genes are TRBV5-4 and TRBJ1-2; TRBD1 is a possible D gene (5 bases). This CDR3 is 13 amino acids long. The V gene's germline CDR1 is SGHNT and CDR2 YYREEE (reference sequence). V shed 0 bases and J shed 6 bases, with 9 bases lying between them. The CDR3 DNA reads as TGTGCCAGCAGCTTGGCCGGGGGGGATGGCTACACCTTC. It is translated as CASSLAGGDGYTF. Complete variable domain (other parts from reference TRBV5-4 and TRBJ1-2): ETGVTQSPTHLIKTRGQQVTLRCSSQSGHNTVSWYQQALGQGPQFIFQYYREEENGRGNFPPRFSGLQFPNYSSELNVNALELDDSALYLCASSLAGGDGYTFGSGTRLTVV.

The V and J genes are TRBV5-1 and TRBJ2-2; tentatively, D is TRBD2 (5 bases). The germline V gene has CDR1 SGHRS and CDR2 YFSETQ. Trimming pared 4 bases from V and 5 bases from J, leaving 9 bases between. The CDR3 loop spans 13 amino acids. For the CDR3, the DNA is TGCGCCAGCAGCACCAGCGGAACCGGGGAGCTGTTTTTT. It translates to CASSTSGTGELFF.

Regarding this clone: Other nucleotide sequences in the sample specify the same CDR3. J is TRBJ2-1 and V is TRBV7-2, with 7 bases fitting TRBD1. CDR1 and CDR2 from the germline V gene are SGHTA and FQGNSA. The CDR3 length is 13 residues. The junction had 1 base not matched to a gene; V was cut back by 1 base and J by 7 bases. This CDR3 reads CASSLGQGNEQFF. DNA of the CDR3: TGTGCCAGCAGCTTAGGACAGGGTAATGAGCAGTTCTTC.

CDR3 protein: CASRGQTSNQPQHF. The DNA of the CDR3 is TGTGCCAGCAGAGGACAGACTAGCAATCAGCCCCAGCATTTT. The V call is TRBV2, the J call TRBJ1-5; a possible D gene is TRBD1 (6 bases). The CDR3 covers 14 residues. V lost 6 bases, J lost 0 bases, and 9 bases lay in between. CDR1 is SNHLY, CDR2 FYNNEI, per germline.

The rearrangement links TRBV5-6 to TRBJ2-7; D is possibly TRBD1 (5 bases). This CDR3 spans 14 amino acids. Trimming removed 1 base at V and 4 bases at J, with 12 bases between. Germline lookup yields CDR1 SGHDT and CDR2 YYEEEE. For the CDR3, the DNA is TGTGCCAGCAGCTTGCACCAGGGTACGTACGAGCAGTACTTC. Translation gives CASSLHQGTYEQYF.

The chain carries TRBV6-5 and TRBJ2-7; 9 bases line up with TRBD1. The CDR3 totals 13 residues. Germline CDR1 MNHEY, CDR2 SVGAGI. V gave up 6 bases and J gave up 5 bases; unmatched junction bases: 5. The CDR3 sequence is CASSDTGGHEQYF. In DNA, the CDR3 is TGTGCCAGCAGCGATACAGGGGGCCACGAGCAGTACTTC.

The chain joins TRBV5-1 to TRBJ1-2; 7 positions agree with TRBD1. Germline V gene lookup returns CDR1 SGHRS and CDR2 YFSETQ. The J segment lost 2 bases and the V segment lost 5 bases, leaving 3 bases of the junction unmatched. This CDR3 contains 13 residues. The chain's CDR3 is CASRETGNYGYTF. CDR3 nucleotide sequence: TGCGCCAGCAGGGAGACAGGGAACTATGGCTACACCTTC.

The CDR3 loop reads CASSLASRTGLVGTEAFF. Written as DNA, the CDR3 is TGCGCCAGCAGCTTGGCCAGCCGTACAGGGTTAGTGGGGACTGAAGCTTTCTTT. This rearrangement joins TRBV5-1 to TRBJ1-1, with a weak D call TRBD1 (6 bases). Germline V gives CDR1 SGHRS, CDR2 YFSETQ. The CDR3 totals 18 residues. With 0 bases removed from V and 5 bases from J, the gap between germline ends came to 23 bases.

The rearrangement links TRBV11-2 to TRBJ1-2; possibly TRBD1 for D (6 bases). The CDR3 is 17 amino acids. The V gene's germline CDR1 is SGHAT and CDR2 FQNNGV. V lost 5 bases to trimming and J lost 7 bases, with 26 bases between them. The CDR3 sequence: CASSRKLTGQVIVGYTF. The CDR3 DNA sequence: TGTGCCAGCAGCCGGAAGTTGACAGGCCAGGTCATTGTTGGCTACACCTTC.

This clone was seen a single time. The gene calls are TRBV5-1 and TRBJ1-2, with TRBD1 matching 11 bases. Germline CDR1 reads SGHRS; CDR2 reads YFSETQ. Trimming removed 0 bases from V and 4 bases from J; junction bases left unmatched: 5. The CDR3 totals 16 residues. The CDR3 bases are TGCGCCAGCAGCTTGGGTGACGGGACAGGGGGCTATGGCTACACCTTC. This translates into CASSLGDGTGGYGYTF.

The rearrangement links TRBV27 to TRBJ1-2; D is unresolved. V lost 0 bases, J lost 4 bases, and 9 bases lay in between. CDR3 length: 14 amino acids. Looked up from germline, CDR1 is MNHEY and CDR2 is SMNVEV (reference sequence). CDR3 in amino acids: CASSLSAGIYGYTF. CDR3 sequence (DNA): TGTGCCAGCAGTTTATCTGCAGGAATCTATGGCTACACCTTC.

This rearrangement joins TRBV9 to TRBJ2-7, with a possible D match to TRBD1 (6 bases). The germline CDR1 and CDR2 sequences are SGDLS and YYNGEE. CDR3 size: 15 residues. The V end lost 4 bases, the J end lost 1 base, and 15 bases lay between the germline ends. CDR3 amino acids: CASSPHGGRSYEQYF. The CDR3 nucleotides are TGTGCCAGCAGCCCCCATGGGGGCAGGTCCTACGAGCAGTACTTC.

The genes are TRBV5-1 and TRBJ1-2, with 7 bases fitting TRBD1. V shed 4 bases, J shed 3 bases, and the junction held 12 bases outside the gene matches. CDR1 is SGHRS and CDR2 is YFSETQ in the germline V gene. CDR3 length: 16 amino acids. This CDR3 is CASSNPNTDRDYGYTF. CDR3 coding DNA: TGCGCCAGCAGCAACCCAAACACCGACAGGGACTATGGCTACACCTTC.

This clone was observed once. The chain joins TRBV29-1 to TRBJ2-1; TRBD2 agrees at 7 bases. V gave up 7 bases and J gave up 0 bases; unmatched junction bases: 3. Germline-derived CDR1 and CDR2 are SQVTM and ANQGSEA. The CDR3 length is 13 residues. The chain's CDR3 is CSGGGDSYNEQFF. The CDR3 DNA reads TGCAGCGGTGGGGGGGACTCCTACAATGAGCAGTTCTTC.

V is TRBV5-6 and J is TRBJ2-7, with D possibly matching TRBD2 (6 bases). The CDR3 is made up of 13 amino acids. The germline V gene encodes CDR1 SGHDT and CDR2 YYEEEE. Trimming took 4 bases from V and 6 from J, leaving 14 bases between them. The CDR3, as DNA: TGTGCCAGCAGCCAGGAACGGCGGGGCGAGCAGTACTTC. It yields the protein CASSQERRGEQYF.

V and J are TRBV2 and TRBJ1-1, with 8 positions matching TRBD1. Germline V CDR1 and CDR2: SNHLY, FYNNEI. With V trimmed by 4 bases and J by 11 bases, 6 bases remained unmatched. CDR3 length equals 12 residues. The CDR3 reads CASSGGQGVAFF. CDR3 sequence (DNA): TGTGCCAGCAGTGGCGGACAGGGAGTCGCTTTCTTT. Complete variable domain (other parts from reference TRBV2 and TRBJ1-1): EPEVTQTPSHQVTQMGQEVILRCVPISNHLYFYWYRQILGQKVEFLVSFYNNEISEKSEIFDDQFSVERPDGSNFTLKIRSTKLEDSAMYFCASSGGQGVAFFGQGTRLTVV.

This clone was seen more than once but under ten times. The CDR3 coding sequence is TGTGCCAGCAGCACGCTAACAGGGGGCGAATCTACTAACTATGGCTACACCTTC. Translated: CASSTLTGGESTNYGYTF. V is TRBV11-2 and J is TRBJ1-2; TRBD1 matches at 9 bases. V gave up 5 bases and J gave up 0 bases; unmatched junction bases: 13. The CDR3 extends over 18 amino acids. CDR1 SGHAT and CDR2 FQNNGV come from the germline V gene.

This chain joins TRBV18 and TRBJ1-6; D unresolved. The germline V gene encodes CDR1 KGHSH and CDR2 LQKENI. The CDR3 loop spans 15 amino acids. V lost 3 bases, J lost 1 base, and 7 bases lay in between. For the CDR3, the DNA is TGTGCCAGCTCACCTTCGGGGTCCTATAATTCACCCCTCCACTTT. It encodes CASSPSGSYNSPLHF. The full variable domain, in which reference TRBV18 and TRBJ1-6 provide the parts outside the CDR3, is NAGVMQNPRHLVRRRGQEARLRCSPMKGHSHVYWYRQLPEEGLKFMVYLQKENIIDESGMPKERFSAEFPKEGPSILRIQQVVRGDSAAYFCASSPSGSYNSPLHFGNGTRLTVT.

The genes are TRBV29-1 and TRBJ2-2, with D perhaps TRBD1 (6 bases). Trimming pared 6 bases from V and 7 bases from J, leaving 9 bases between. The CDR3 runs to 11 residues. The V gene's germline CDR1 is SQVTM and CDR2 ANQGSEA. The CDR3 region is CSVSRGGELFF. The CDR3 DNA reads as TGCAGCGTGAGCAGGGGCGGGGAGCTGTTTTTT.

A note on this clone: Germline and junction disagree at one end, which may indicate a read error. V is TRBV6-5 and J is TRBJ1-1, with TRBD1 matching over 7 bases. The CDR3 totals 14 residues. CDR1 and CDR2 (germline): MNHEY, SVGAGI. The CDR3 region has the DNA TGTGCCAGCAGGGACAGGCGGGTGAACGCTGAAGCTTTCTTT. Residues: CASRDRRVNAEAFF.

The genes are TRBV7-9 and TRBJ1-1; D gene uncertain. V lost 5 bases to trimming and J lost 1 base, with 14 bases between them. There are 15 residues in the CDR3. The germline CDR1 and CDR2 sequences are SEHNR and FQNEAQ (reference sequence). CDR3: CASSPREGQNTEAFF. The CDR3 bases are TGTGCCAGCAGCCCGAGAGAGGGTCAGAACACTGAAGCTTTCTTT.

The CDR3 DNA reads TGTGCCAGCTCACCAGTTCGGGTCGGGTACAATGAGCAGTTCTTC. It specifies CASSPVRVGYNEQFF. This sequence joins TRBV18 and TRBJ2-1; no firm D call. The CDR3 totals 15 residues. Trimming stripped 2 bases from V and 4 bases from J, with 12 bases between. In germline, CDR1 is KGHSH, CDR2 LQKENI.

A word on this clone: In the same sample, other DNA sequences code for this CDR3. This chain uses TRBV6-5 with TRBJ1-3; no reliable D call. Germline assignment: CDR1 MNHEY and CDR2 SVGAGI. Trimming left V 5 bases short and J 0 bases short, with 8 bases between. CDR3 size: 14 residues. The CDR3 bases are TGTGCCAGCAGTCGCGGTAGCTCTGGAAACACCATATATTTT. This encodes CASSRGSSGNTIYF.

This CDR3 is CASSSGASGETQYF. The CDR3 region has the DNA TGTGCCTCATCATCGGGGGCTAGCGGAGAGACCCAGTACTTC. This chain links TRBV19 with TRBJ2-5, with D possibly matching TRBD2 (7 bases). Germline V gives CDR1 LNHDA, CDR2 SQIVND (reference sequence). The V end was cut by 11 bases, the J end by 4 bases, with 20 bases between. The CDR3 loop spans 14 amino acids.

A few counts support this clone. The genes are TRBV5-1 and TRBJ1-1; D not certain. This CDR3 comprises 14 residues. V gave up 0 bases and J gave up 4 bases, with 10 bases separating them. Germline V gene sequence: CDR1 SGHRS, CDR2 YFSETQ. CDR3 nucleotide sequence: TGCGCCAGCAGCTTGGTGGCCGCTGGCACTGAAGCTTTCTTT. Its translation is CASSLVAAGTEAFF.

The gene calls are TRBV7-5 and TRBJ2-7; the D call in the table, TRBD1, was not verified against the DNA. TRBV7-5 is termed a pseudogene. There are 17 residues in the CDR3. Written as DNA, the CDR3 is TGTGCCAGAAGCACTCGAACCGGGACAGGGGCAGGCTACGAGCAGTACTTC. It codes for CARSTRTGTGAGYEQYF.